These 27 T cell receptor beta chains share one sample of origin, sequenced in a study of technical replicates of blood from several donors. Sequencing was performed with immunoSEQ multiplex PCR; in TCRdb, only in-frame clones are kept and a portion is missing. Among around 84,000 clones listed, approximately 97% were seen once. The source material was T cells isolated from PBMCs. The receptors were sampled from a human donor in good health.

This sequence joins TRBV13 and TRBJ1-1, with 8 positions matching TRBD1. CDR3 length equals 14 residues. CDR1 is PRHDT and CDR2 is FYEKMQ in the germline V gene (reference sequence). The trim removed 5 bases at V and 1 base at J, leaving 3 bases unmatched. The CDR3 coding sequence is TGTGCCAGCAGCGCAGACAGGGGGAACACTGAAGCTTTCTTT. This translates into CASSADRGNTEAFF.

This chain links TRBV5-1 with TRBJ2-4; D may be TRBD2 (6 bases). Germline assignment: CDR1 SGHRS and CDR2 YFSETQ. Trimming removed 3 bases from V and 6 bases from J, with 22 bases in between. This CDR3 is built from 17 residues. DNA of the CDR3: TGCGCCAGCAGCTCTTCTAACGGGGACTCTGTCAGAAACATTCAGTACTTC. This translates into CASSSSNGDSVRNIQYF. The complete variable domain, with remaining parts taken from reference TRBV5-1 and TRBJ2-4, reads KAGVTQTPRYLIKTRGQQVTLSCSPISGHRSVSWYQQTPGQGLQFLFEYFSETQRNKGNFPGRFSGRQFSNSRSEMNVSTLELGDSALYLCASSSSNGDSVRNIQYFGAGTRLSVL.

The V and J genes are TRBV11-2 and TRBJ2-3; weak D call: TRBD2 (6 bases). Germline loops: CDR1 SGHAT, CDR2 FQNNGV. The length of the CDR3 is 13 residues. The CDR3 DNA sequence: TGTGCAGAGAGGTCGGGGGGCACAGATACGCAGTATTTT. Protein: CAERSGGTDTQYF.

This sequence joins TRBV2 and TRBJ1-1; 10 bases match TRBD1. CDR1 is SNHLY and CDR2 is FYNNEI in the germline V gene. The CDR3 contains 14 residues. The V and J ends lost 8 bases and 6 bases, in that order; junction bases with no gene match: 9. CDR3 region: CASGLRDRGPEAFF. Here the CDR3 DNA reads TGTGCCAGCGGACTCCGGGACAGGGGACCTGAAGCTTTCTTT.

The chain is built from TRBV19 and TRBJ1-1; D gene uncertain. CDR3 length: 12 residues. V lost 1 base, J lost 7 bases, and 7 bases lay in between. The germline gives CDR1 LNHDA, CDR2 SQIVND (reference sequence). DNA of the CDR3: TGTGCCAGTAGTATAGCCGGGAGTGAAGCTTTCTTT. Translated, it gives CASSIAGSEAFF.

The rearrangement links TRBV27 to TRBJ2-7, with 7 bases identical to TRBD1. The CDR3 length is 15 residues. V trimming: 0 bases; J trimming: 0 bases; junction bases outside the gene matches: 2. Germline loops: CDR1 MNHEY, CDR2 SMNVEV (reference sequence). The CDR3 loop reads CASSLSAGGSYEQYF. CDR3 in DNA: TGTGCCAGCAGTTTATCAGCAGGGGGCTCCTACGAGCAGTACTTC.

The genes are TRBV30 and TRBJ1-3, with D unresolved. V lost 2 bases to trimming and J lost 0 bases, with 8 bases between them. The CDR3 totals 14 residues. Germline CDR1 is GTSNPN and CDR2 is SVGIG (reference sequence). The CDR3 coding sequence is TGTGCCTGGAGTTATCTATTCTCTGGAAACACCATATATTTT. It specifies CAWSYLFSGNTIYF.

Here the CDR3 reads CASSGDDYEQYF. The CDR3 coding sequence is TGTGCCAGCAGTGGCGATGATTACGAGCAGTACTTC. The chain carries TRBV2 and TRBJ2-7, with D unresolved. The CDR3 is made up of 12 amino acids. With 4 bases removed from V and 4 bases from J, the gap between germline ends came to 8 bases. Per the germline V gene, CDR1 is SNHLY and CDR2 is FYNNEI. Variable domain in full (rest from reference TRBV2 and TRBJ2-7): EPEVTQTPSHQVTQMGQEVILRCVPISNHLYFYWYRQILGQKVEFLVSFYNNEISEKSEIFDDQFSVERPDGSNFTLKIRSTKLEDSAMYFCASSGDDYEQYFGPGTRLTVT.

The chain has TRBV13 and TRBJ2-7, with TRBD1 matching 10 bases. This CDR3 region has 14 residues. CDR1 is PRHDT, CDR2 FYEKMQ, per germline (reference sequence). With V trimmed by 4 bases and J by 5 bases, 5 bases remained unmatched. The CDR3: CASSSRQGAHEQYF. The CDR3 coding sequence is TGTGCCAGCAGCTCGAGACAGGGGGCCCACGAGCAGTACTTC.

The chain employs TRBV5-1 and TRBJ1-2; D not certain. Trimming pared 0 bases from V and 4 bases from J, leaving 10 bases between. CDR3 length equals 14 residues. The V gene's germline CDR1 is SGHRS and CDR2 YFSETQ. CDR3 region: CASSLGSGSYGYTF. The CDR3, as DNA: TGCGCCAGCAGCTTGGGGAGCGGGTCCTATGGCTACACCTTC. Full variable domain (remainder filled in from reference TRBV5-1 and TRBJ1-2): KAGVTQTPRYLIKTRGQQVTLSCSPISGHRSVSWYQQTPGQGLQFLFEYFSETQRNKGNFPGRFSGRQFSNSRSEMNVSTLELGDSALYLCASSLGSGSYGYTFGSGTRLTVV.

The rearrangement joins TRBV28 to TRBJ1-5; D might be TRBD1 (6 bases). This CDR3 region has 17 residues. The V and J ends lost 6 bases and 1 base respectively, with 19 bases between them. Germline CDR1 reads MDHEN; CDR2 reads SYDVKM. The CDR3 region is CASSLSKTGESNQPQHF. Written as DNA, the CDR3 is TGTGCCAGCAGCCTTAGTAAGACAGGTGAGAGCAATCAGCCCCAGCATTTT.

This chain uses TRBV4-1 with TRBJ2-3, with 13 bases matching TRBD2. With V trimmed by 4 bases and J by 3 bases, 1 base remained unmatched. CDR3 length: 15 residues. Germline-derived CDR1 and CDR2 are MGHRA and YSYEKL. The DNA for the CDR3 is TGCGCCAGCAGCCGGACTAGCGGGGGAACAGATACGCAGTATTTT. This encodes CASSRTSGGTDTQYF.

This clone was counted once. The chain couples TRBV9 to TRBJ1-3, with 9 bases matching TRBD1. With V trimmed by 0 bases and J by 4 bases, 5 bases remained unmatched. This CDR3 comprises 16 residues. Germline V CDR1 and CDR2: SGDLS, YYNGEE. The CDR3 reads CASSVEGTGSGNTIYF. CDR3 sequence (DNA): TGTGCCAGCAGCGTAGAAGGGACAGGGTCGGGAAACACCATATATTTT.

The chain has TRBV25-1 and TRBJ1-4; 7 positions match TRBD1. Germline CDR1 reads MGHDK; CDR2 reads SYGVNS. The junction had 5 bases not matched to a gene; V was cut back by 8 bases and J by 8 bases. The CDR3 has 12 residues. As DNA, the CDR3 is TGTGCCAGCTATGGGACAGAAGAAAAACTGTTTTTT. This codes for CASYGTEEKLFF.

The chain carries TRBV7-8 and TRBJ2-5; D remains ambiguous. Trimming took off 3 bases at V and 2 bases at J, with 13 bases between the two ends. This CDR3 comprises 15 residues. Germline V gene data show CDR1 as SGHVS and CDR2 as FQNEAQ. This chain's CDR3 is CASSLRQVLQETQYF. CDR3 nucleotides: TGTGCCAGCAGCTTGCGCCAGGTATTACAAGAGACCCAGTACTTC. The variable domain in full, completed from reference TRBV7-8 and TRBJ2-5, reads GAGVSQSPRYKVAKRGQDVALRCDPISGHVSLFWYQQALGQGPEFLTYFQNEAQLDKSGLPSDRFFAERPEGSVSTLKIQRTQQEDSAVYLCASSLRQVLQETQYFGPGTRLLVL.

The chain couples TRBV2 to TRBJ2-7; a weak D match, TRBD1 (6 bases). The V end lost 1 base, the J end lost 3 bases, and 13 bases lay between the germline ends. Germline CDR1 is SNHLY and CDR2 is FYNNEI. This CDR3 contains 15 residues. CDR3 nucleotides: TGTGCCAGCAGTGAAGGTACAGGGTTTATCTACGAGCAGTACTTC. Translating it yields CASSEGTGFIYEQYF.

V is TRBV30 and J is TRBJ2-1; D not resolved. Germline V gene lookup returns CDR1 GTSNPN and CDR2 SVGIG (reference sequence). This CDR3 is built from 11 residues. V shed 3 bases and J shed 7 bases, with 7 bases lying between them. The CDR3 spells CAWRKRNEQFF. DNA of the CDR3: TGTGCCTGGAGGAAGAGAAATGAGCAGTTCTTC. The full variable domain, with the rest looked up from reference TRBV30 and TRBJ2-1, is SQTIHQWPATLVQPVGSPLSLECTVEGTSNPNLYWYRQAAGRGLQLLFYSVGIGQISSEVPQNLSASRPQDRQFILSSKKLLLSDSGFYLCAWRKRNEQFFGPGTRLTVL.

V gene TRBV28 combines with J gene TRBJ1-1; no definite D call. Germline V gene lookup returns CDR1 MDHEN and CDR2 SYDVKM. The CDR3 sequence is 14 residues long. Trimming took 4 bases from V and 1 from J, leaving 10 bases between them. The CDR3 DNA sequence: TGTGCCAGCAGTTATACCAGAACGAACACTGAAGCTTTCTTT. This encodes CASSYTRTNTEAFF.

The chain recombines TRBV6-1 with TRBJ1-5; TRBD1 matches 9 bases. Per the germline V gene, CDR1 is MNHNS and CDR2 is SASEGT. V lost 6 bases, J lost 3 bases, and 3 bases stayed unmatched. This CDR3 spans 14 amino acids. CDR3 coding DNA: TGTGCCAGCAGACGGGACAGGGTCAATCAGCCCCAGCATTTT. Amino acids: CASRRDRVNQPQHF.

V usage is TRBV30 and J usage is TRBJ1-2; D is possibly TRBD1 (6 bases). Trimming shortened V by 6 bases and J by 1 base, and 12 bases separated the two germline ends. Germline V CDR1 and CDR2: GTSNPN, SVGIG (reference sequence). The CDR3 extends over 13 amino acids. DNA of the CDR3: TGTGCCTGTCCCCGGACAGTTAACTATGGCTACACCTTC. This sequence encodes CACPRTVNYGYTF.

This clone was seen once. The V and J genes are TRBV6-5 and TRBJ2-7, with 9 bases matching TRBD1. V dropped 2 bases and J dropped 7; count of bases not matched to a gene: 6. The CDR3 extends over 14 amino acids. Looked up from germline, CDR1 is MNHEY and CDR2 is SVGAGI. Written as DNA, the CDR3 is TGTGCCAGCAGTTACGGTCCGGGACAGGGTGAGCAGTACTTC. This sequence encodes CASSYGPGQGEQYF.

The chain combines TRBV7-2 with TRBJ2-5; 7 nucleotides align to TRBD2. V was pared by 1 base and J by 1 base, with 6 bases of the junction left unmatched. Germline CDR1 reads SGHTA; CDR2 reads FQGNSA. The CDR3 has 16 residues. CDR3 coding DNA: TGTGCCAGCAGCTTAGAGTGGTGGGAGGGCCAAGAGACCCAGTACTTC. This translates into CASSLEWWEGQETQYF.

V and J are TRBV5-1 and TRBJ2-2; the match to TRBD2 covers 8 bases. The CDR3 has 15 residues. V lost 2 bases to trimming and J lost 4 bases; unmatched junction nucleotides: 4. Germline V gene sequence: CDR1 SGHRS, CDR2 YFSETQ. Here the CDR3 DNA reads TGCGCCAGCAGCTTATCGGGGGGGCTCACCGGGGAGCTGTTTTTT. Its translation: CASSLSGGLTGELFF.

The chain recombines TRBV2 with TRBJ2-2; no clear D. CDR3 length: 14 residues. The ends were cut back, 10 bases at V and 1 base at J, with 13 bases in the middle. CDR1 and CDR2 (germline): SNHLY, FYNNEI. The CDR3 loop is CATDSPWNTGELFF. The CDR3 nucleotides are TGTGCCACAGACTCGCCTTGGAACACCGGGGAGCTGTTTTTT.

The chain links TRBV5-5 to TRBJ1-2; TRBD1 agrees at 8 bases. The CDR3 length is 14 residues. V shed 4 bases and J 6 bases; nucleotides not matched to a gene: 8. The germline V gene encodes CDR1 SGHKS and CDR2 YYEKEE (reference sequence). The CDR3 DNA reads as TGTGCCAGCAGCCCCGGACAGGGACGGGATGGCTACACCTTC. This translates into CASSPGQGRDGYTF.

The CDR3 region is CAIRGGGTDTQYF. The CDR3 coding sequence is TGTGCCATCAGAGGGGGCGGCACAGATACGCAGTATTTT. The chain uses TRBV10-3 and TRBJ2-3; 7 nucleotides align to TRBD1. Unmatched junction bases numbered 1, after V lost 6 bases and J lost 1 base. Germline CDR1 and CDR2: ENHRY and SYGVKD. The CDR3 contains 13 residues.

This rearrangement joins TRBV27 to TRBJ2-7; 9 bases map to TRBD1. J lost 6 bases, V lost 5 bases, and 5 bases had no gene match. In germline, CDR1 is MNHEY, CDR2 SMNVEV (reference sequence). The CDR3 is 13 residues long. DNA for the CDR3: TGTGCCAGCAGTGGGACAGGGTCCCCCGAGCAGTACTTC. It is translated as CASSGTGSPEQYF.